A single sample gave rise to the 22 T cell receptor beta chains below, sequenced in a study of shared clonotypes between healthy human individuals (dated by TCRdb to the early 2020s). To prepare the library, the immunoSEQ multiplex PCR assay was applied. Sourced from immuneACCESS, this table was stored by TCRdb with only in-frame sequences that have V and J called. A share of the clones is absent; for the studies checked, an unresolved V gene accounts for under half, and the remainder has no known explanation. This sample has some 2,000,000 clones in its table, and nearly 97% of those were observed once. The ten largest clones represent more than 0.1% of the sample. The specimen was naive CD4+ T cells sorted from blood. The label giving this sample's cell subset or site can be read as: CD45RA+ positively selected. These receptors all stem from a man between 18 and 35 years old in good health.

The genes are TRBV6-4 and TRBJ2-3; 8 bases map to TRBD2. The germline CDR1 and CDR2 sequences are MRHNA and SNTAGT. The CDR3 loop spans 14 amino acids. With 10 bases clipped from V and 3 bases from J, the junction kept 9 bases outside the gene matches. The CDR3 sequence is CATKPGLGTDTQYF. CDR3 sequence (DNA): TGTGCCACCAAGCCGGGACTAGGAACAGATACGCAGTATTTT.

This rearrangement joins TRBV7-8 to TRBJ2-1; D is undetermined. This CDR3 spans 16 amino acids. V was clipped by 2 bases and J by 3 bases, with 14 bases between them. Looked up from germline, CDR1 is SGHVS and CDR2 is FQNEAQ. The CDR3 bases are TGTGCCAGCAGCTTACTGACTTTCGTAAGCTACAATGAGCAGTTCTTC. Translating gives CASSLLTFVSYNEQFF.

The chain employs TRBV5-1 and TRBJ1-2; D might be TRBD1 (5 bases). The germline V and J ends were trimmed by 0 bases and 7 bases, with 7 bases remaining between them. The CDR3 length is 12 residues. Germline CDR1 reads SGHRS; CDR2 reads YFSETQ. CDR3 residues: CASSLEQAGYTF. The CDR3 DNA sequence: TGCGCCAGCAGCTTGGAACAGGCTGGCTACACCTTC.

V usage is TRBV5-1 and J usage is TRBJ1-4; D is unresolved. The CDR3 runs to 14 residues. Germline CDR1 is SGHRS and CDR2 is YFSETQ. V dropped 1 base and J dropped 0 bases, with 4 bases sitting between them. The CDR3 DNA sequence: TGCGCCAGCAGCTTGAGGACAACTAATGAAAAACTGTTTTTT. Its protein product is CASSLRTTNEKLFF.

Comment on this clone: A read error may produce the germline difference seen at one junction end. This chain uses TRBV7-9 with TRBJ1-1; no reliable D call. The CDR3 is 13 amino acids. The germline CDR1 and CDR2 sequences are SEHNR and FQNEAQ (reference sequence). The chain's CDR3 is CASTLAWNTEAFF. CDR3 nucleotides: TGTGCCAGCACCTTAGCTTGGAACACTGAAGCTTTCTTT.

As for this clone: Other DNA sequences from this sample encode an identical CDR3 as well. The V gene is TRBV5-1, the J gene TRBJ2-5, with 7 bases aligning to TRBD2. The germline V gene has CDR1 SGHRS and CDR2 YFSETQ. V trimming: 0 bases; J trimming: 5 bases; junction bases outside the gene matches: 4. CDR3 size: 14 residues. The DNA of the CDR3 is TGCGCCAGCAGCTTGGGTGCGGGAGCGGAGACCCAGTACTTC. Translation gives CASSLGAGAETQYF.

This chain joins TRBV28 and TRBJ2-7, with no clear D. Trimming took off 5 bases at V and 6 bases at J, with 5 bases between the two ends. This CDR3 is built from 10 residues. Germline CDR1 MDHEN, CDR2 SYDVKM. CDR3 protein: CASSKGEQYF. DNA for the CDR3: TGTGCCAGCAGTAAGGGCGAGCAGTACTTC.

CDR3 bases: TGTGCCAGCAGCTTAGCGACAGGGAATCAGTACTTC. It codes for CASSLATGNQYF. The chain has TRBV7-2 and TRBJ2-5; 7 positions match TRBD1. With V trimmed by 0 bases and J by 11 bases, 3 bases remained unmatched. The CDR3 totals 12 residues. CDR1 and CDR2 (germline): SGHTA, FQGNSA.

This chain connects TRBV25-1 to TRBJ2-5; the D is unclear. V lost 0 bases and J 7 bases, leaving 12 bases between the germline ends. CDR1 and CDR2 (germline): MGHDK, SYGVNS. The CDR3 has 14 amino acids. CDR3 in DNA: TGTGCCAGCAGTGAATACCGCAGCCTGGGGACCCAGTACTTC. Translation: CASSEYRSLGTQYF.

This sequence joins TRBV7-3 and TRBJ2-3; D could derive from TRBD1 or TRBD2 (5 bases each). Trimming took 3 bases from V and 6 from J, leaving 13 bases between them. The CDR3 totals 14 residues. Germline V gene sequence: CDR1 SGHTA, CDR2 FQGTGA. DNA of the CDR3: TGTGCCAGCAGCTTCGGGGCGGGTGGGGATACGCAGTATTTT. This codes for CASSFGAGGDTQYF.

The chain joins TRBV6-5 to TRBJ2-2; D ambiguous. V was clipped by 6 bases and J by 0 bases, with 11 bases between them. CDR3 length equals 15 residues. Per the germline V gene, CDR1 is MNHEY and CDR2 is SVGAGI. CDR3 in amino acids: CASRWTIANTGELFF. The CDR3 coding sequence is TGTGCCAGCAGATGGACCATAGCGAACACCGGGGAGCTGTTTTTT.

As for this clone: The same CDR3 is also encoded by other DNA sequences in this sample. The chain uses TRBV6-1 and TRBJ1-5, with D possibly being TRBD1 (6 bases). CDR1 MNHNS and CDR2 SASEGT come from the germline V gene. V shed 6 bases and J shed 4 bases, with 10 bases lying between them. This CDR3 region has 13 residues. The CDR3 sequence is CASRTGGNQPQHF. The CDR3 DNA reads TGTGCCAGCAGGACAGGCGGGAATCAGCCCCAGCATTTT.

Concerning this clone: This same CDR3 is encoded by further DNA sequences in the sample. The rearrangement joins TRBV7-3 to TRBJ2-5, with a weak D call TRBD2 (5 bases). Germline V gene sequence: CDR1 SGHTA, CDR2 FQGTGA. This CDR3 region has 13 residues. The V and J ends lost 0 bases and 3 bases respectively, with 5 bases between them. In nucleotides, the CDR3 is TGTGCCAGCAGCTTAACGAGGGAAGAGACCCAGTACTTC. Protein sequence: CASSLTREETQYF.

This chain uses TRBV7-2 with TRBJ2-7; the D gene could be TRBD1 or TRBD2 (6 bases each). CDR3 length: 16 residues. The V gene's germline CDR1 is SGHTA and CDR2 FQGNSA. Trimming took off 5 bases at V and 4 bases at J, with 21 bases between the two ends. The CDR3 sequence is CASSTRVRGLLYEQYF. For the CDR3, the DNA is TGTGCCAGCAGCACCCGGGTCCGGGGGCTACTATACGAGCAGTACTTC.

The chain carries TRBV7-2 and TRBJ2-7, with D unresolved. The germline V gene encodes CDR1 SGHTA and CDR2 FQGNSA. The length of the CDR3 is 12 residues. Trimming stripped 5 bases from V and 7 bases from J, with 12 bases between. The CDR3 reads CASSGSPWEQYF. CDR3 nucleotides: TGTGCCAGCAGCGGCAGCCCTTGGGAGCAGTACTTC.

The chain links TRBV6-6 to TRBJ1-6; 7 positions match TRBD1. The CDR3 loop spans 14 amino acids. Trimming took 10 bases from V and 7 from J; bases not matched to a gene: 10. CDR1 MNHNY and CDR2 SVGAGI come from the germline V gene (reference sequence). CDR3 in DNA: TGTGCCACCGCCCCCGGGACAGTAAATTCACCCCTCCACTTT. Translating it yields CATAPGTVNSPLHF.

The chain uses TRBV7-9 and TRBJ2-7; TRBD1 is a possible D gene (6 bases). CDR3 length: 13 residues. V was pared by 5 bases and J by 5 bases, with 13 bases between. Germline V gives CDR1 SEHNR, CDR2 FQNEAQ (reference sequence). CDR3 coding DNA: TGTGCCAGCAGCCCAAAACAGGGCCACGAGCAGTACTTC. Protein product: CASSPKQGHEQYF.

V is TRBV5-6 and J is TRBJ1-2, with D maybe TRBD1 (6 bases). CDR3 size: 14 residues. V dropped 7 bases and J dropped 4 bases, with 17 bases sitting between them. CDR1 and CDR2 (germline): SGHDT, YYEEEE. CDR3 residues: CASRIQGYSYGYTF. CDR3 DNA sequence: TGTGCCAGCCGAATACAGGGCTATTCCTATGGCTACACCTTC.

The V and J genes are TRBV6-5 and TRBJ2-3, with 7 bases matching TRBD2. The CDR3 spans 14 residues. J gave up 1 base and V 5 bases, and 3 bases lay outside the gene matches. Germline-derived CDR1 and CDR2 are MNHEY and SVGAGI. The CDR3 DNA is TGTGCCAGCAGTAGCGGGGCAGGCACAGATACGCAGTATTTT. Its protein is CASSSGAGTDTQYF.

The chain employs TRBV6-5 and TRBJ1-2, with 7 bases aligning to TRBD1. CDR1 is MNHEY, CDR2 SVGAGI, per germline. The CDR3 runs 12 residues. Unmatched junction bases numbered 5, after V lost 5 bases and J lost 8 bases. CDR3 nucleotide sequence: TGTGCCAGCAGTCTTACAGGGGTGGGCTACACCTTC. Translation gives CASSLTGVGYTF.

This chain links TRBV28 with TRBJ2-7; D might be TRBD1 (6 bases). V was shortened by 3 bases and J by 3 bases, with 15 bases between the two germline ends. The CDR3 consists of 15 residues. CDR1 is MDHEN, CDR2 SYDVKM, per germline. This chain's CDR3 is CASSFDRLKHYEQYF. In nucleotides, the CDR3 is TGTGCCAGCAGTTTCGACAGGCTAAAGCACTACGAGCAGTACTTC.

Comments on this clone: Other DNA variants within this sample encode the same CDR3. J is TRBJ2-2 and V is TRBV5-1; TRBD2 might be the D (6 bases). This CDR3 has 14 amino acids. CDR1 is SGHRS, CDR2 YFSETQ, per germline. V shed 4 bases and J shed 1 base, with 8 bases lying between them. CDR3 protein: CASSRGENTGELFF. The DNA for the CDR3 is TGCGCCAGCAGCCGCGGGGAGAACACCGGGGAGCTGTTTTTT.